This TCR beta chain was recorded in a study of radiotherapy plus CTLA-4 blockade in lung cancer. Study as a whole: Objective responses were observed in more than 15% of patients, and disease control was achieved by around 31%. Study-level findings and limits: With interferon-beta, early dynamics of blood T cell clones were reported to best predict response. TCR clones of tumor origin grew in blood after radiotherapy plus ipilimumab.

This table comes from immunoSEQ multiplex PCR, and its TCRdb copy is limited to in-frame clones, with some not included. The data hold roughly 110,000 clones, with around 84% observed a single time. Trimming took 3 bases from V and 3 from J, leaving 12 bases between them. CDR3 length: 14 residues. In germline, CDR1 is MRHNA, CDR2 SNTAGT. Receiving focal radiation plus CTLA-4 blockade with ipilimumab were patients who had chemo-refractory metastatic non-small-cell lung cancer. Notes on this clone: Its antigen is as yet unknown.

The clonotype was recovered from a human donor with non-small cell lung cancer that progressed on radiotherapy plus ipilimumab. Some clones in this sample may be carry-over from other donors' samples. The chain is built from TRBV6-4 and TRBJ2-7; D might be TRBD2 (5 bases). The material was peripheral blood, obtained from a patient treated with radiotherapy plus ipilimumab. CDR3 DNA: TGTGCCAGCAGTGATCTCGGGGTGGGCTACGAGCAGTACTTC. Translating gives CASSDLGVGYEQYF.